The 3 T cell receptor beta chains reported below all come from one sample, sequenced in a study of spatial heterogeneity in lung cancer. Described time point: sample taken at primary tumor resection. A single record per CDR3 protein comes from TCRdb applying MiXCR to the 5' RACE reads. The sample holds roughly 16,000 distinct CDR3 sequences, 6% to 6.5% seen once. Study observations and caveats: Tumors with more nonsynonymous mutations had more expanded intratumoral alpha and beta TCRs.

The antigens these receptors bind are not known. The sequences come from lung tumor tissue, collected at surgery. The receptors were gathered from a male donor with early-stage non-small cell lung cancer.

This clonotype was seen many times. This beta chain was picked up by a library intended for alpha chains and is off target, so its count carries little meaning. The gene calls are TRBV6-5 and TRBJ2-1; D remains ambiguous. The CDR3 has 10 amino acids. V lost 11 bases, J lost 5 bases, and 7 bases lay in between. The germline V gene has CDR1 MNHEY and CDR2 SVGAGI. The chain's CDR3 is CAAGHNEQFF. In DNA, the CDR3 is TGTGCCGCCGGCCACAATGAGCAGTTCTTC.

This clonotype was recorded many times. A library prepared for alpha chains yielded this beta chain as an off-target read; its size is of little meaning. This rearrangement joins TRBV29-1 to TRBJ2-5; TRBD1 aligns across 7 bases. The J segment lost 0 bases and the V segment lost 4 bases, leaving 8 bases of the junction unmatched. The CDR3 runs 15 residues. From germline, CDR1 is SQVTM and CDR2 ANQGSEA. CDR3 sequence: CSVGRGGRNQETQYF. The CDR3 region has the DNA TGCAGCGTTGGTAGAGGGGGCCGCAACCAAGAGACCCAGTACTTC.

The sample holds a few counts of this clonotype. A library prepared for alpha chains yielded this beta chain as an off-target read; its size is of little meaning. V and J are TRBV20-1 and TRBJ2-1; possibly TRBD1 for D (6 bases). The CDR3 length is 12 residues. The ends were cut back, 5 bases at V and 5 bases at J, with 10 bases in the middle. Germline V CDR1 and CDR2: DFQATT, SNEGSKA (reference sequence). CDR3 residues: CSADRINNEQFF. CDR3 nucleotide sequence: TGCAGTGCTGACAGGATTAACAATGAGCAGTTCTTC.